The 32 T cell receptor beta chains in this list originate from one sample, sequenced in a study of regulatory T cells in long-lasting Graves disease. TCR beta libraries were built with iRepertoire HTBI primers and Arm-PCR of CDR3 regions. MiXCR was run by TCRdb on the multiplex PCR reads, yielding one entry per CDR3 protein. The profile covers about 470,000 distinct CDR3 sequences, with approximately 21% appearing a single time and roughly 7% taken by the ten largest. This sample's time point: persistent/refractory GD, antithyroid drugs over 5 years with positive TRAb. With RNA extracted from PBMCs as input, the TCR library was made. Sequenced here: peripheral blood mononuclear cells (PBMCs), sampled when the disease was refractory, from a patient treated with antithyroid drugs. These receptors all stem from a female donor with Graves disease.

This clonotype came up a few times. V gene TRBV29-1 combines with J gene TRBJ2-7; D is ambiguous. The CDR3 runs to 12 residues. With 4 bases removed from V and 2 bases from J, the gap between germline ends came to 9 bases. Germline lookup yields CDR1 SQVTM and CDR2 ANQGSEA. CDR3 in DNA: TGCAGCGTTGGGATCGATACCTACGAGCAGTACTTC. Protein product: CSVGIDTYEQYF.

This clonotype came up many times. The chain recombines TRBV7-2 with TRBJ2-7; perhaps D is TRBD1 or TRBD2 (7 bases each). Trimming removed 2 bases from V and 7 bases from J, with 12 bases in between. The CDR3 spans 13 residues. Per germline, CDR1 SGHTA and CDR2 FQGNSA. The CDR3 nucleotides are TGTGCCAGCAGCTTACAGGGGGGGTGGGAGCAGTACTTC. Amino acid sequence: CASSLQGGWEQYF.

The chain uses TRBV12-3 or TRBV12-4 and TRBJ2-2; either TRBD1 or TRBD2 may fit D (5 bases each). The germline V and J ends were trimmed by 3 bases and 1 base, with 12 bases remaining between them. The CDR3 totals 16 residues. The CDR3 is CASSFLGTGNTGELFF. The CDR3 nucleotides read TGTGCCAGCAGTTTCCTGGGGACGGGGAACACCGGGGAGCTGTTTTTT.

This clonotype was detected many times. For the CDR3, the DNA is TGTGCCAGCAGTTTACAGGACGGGATTTACGAGCAGTACTTC. This codes for CASSLQDGIYEQYF. The gene calls are TRBV12-3 or TRBV12-4 and TRBJ2-7, with D perhaps matching TRBD2 (5 bases). V lost 2 bases to trimming and J lost 4 bases, with 12 bases between them. The CDR3 contains 14 residues.

This clonotype appeared many times. V gene TRBV7-8 combines with J gene TRBJ2-7; a possible D gene is TRBD2 (5 bases). This CDR3 contains 13 residues. Trimming removed 0 bases from V and 6 bases from J, with 9 bases in between. Germline lookup yields CDR1 SGHVS and CDR2 FQNEAQ. The CDR3 is CASSLAPGIEQYF. The CDR3 nucleotides read TGTGCCAGCAGCTTAGCGCCCGGGATCGAGCAGTACTTC.

This clonotype was detected ten times or more. The chain combines TRBV7-2 with TRBJ1-2; no definite D call. V was cut by 8 bases and J by 4 bases, with 17 bases left in between. Germline V gives CDR1 SGHTA, CDR2 FQGNSA. CDR3 length: 14 residues. The CDR3 DNA is TGTGCCAGCGCTTTATCCGGCGTCGGCTATGGCTACACCTTC. As protein: CASALSGVGYGYTF.

This clonotype was counted between two and nine times. The J gene is TRBJ2-6, the V gene TRBV27; D unclear. Germline V lookup: CDR1 MNHEY, CDR2 SMNVEV (reference sequence). Trimming took 5 bases from V and 0 from J, leaving 17 bases between them. The CDR3 has 18 amino acids. CDR3 residues: CASSPDGRPHSGANVLTF. The DNA of the CDR3 is TGTGCCAGCAGTCCGGACGGGCGACCCCACTCTGGGGCCAACGTCCTGACTTTC.

This clonotype appeared many times. This sequence joins TRBV24-1 and TRBJ2-5, with D perhaps being TRBD1 or TRBD2 (5 bases each). Trimming left V 2 bases short and J 0 bases short, with 21 bases between. CDR1 and CDR2 (germline): KGHDR, SFDVKD. The CDR3 runs 19 residues. The CDR3 sequence: CATSDSRGGAGWYQETQYF. CDR3 nucleotide sequence: TGTGCCACCAGTGATTCGAGGGGTGGGGCAGGGTGGTACCAAGAGACCCAGTACTTC.

This clonotype has only a few counts. The junction shows a germline mismatch at one end, possibly a read error. This chain connects TRBV30 to TRBJ1-5, with D unclear. From germline, CDR1 is GTSNPN and CDR2 SVGIG (reference sequence). This CDR3 is built from 14 residues. The CDR3 sequence: CAWGVSSSGQPQHF. CDR3 coding DNA: TGTGCCTGGGGTGTATCCAGCTCGGGTCAGCCCCAGCATTTT.

The J gene is TRBJ2-5, the V gene TRBV28, with 10 bases that match TRBD2. J lost 7 bases, V lost 4 bases, and 15 bases had no gene match. The CDR3 covers 17 residues. Germline CDR1 and CDR2: MDHEN and SYDVKM. The CDR3: CASSYSFSSGSSRTQYF. The CDR3 DNA sequence: TGTGCCAGCAGTTACTCGTTCTCTAGCGGGAGTTCGAGGACCCAGTACTTC.

This clonotype was recorded at least ten times. DNA of the CDR3: TGTGCCAGCAGGACCGGGACCGCGAACACTGAAGCTTTCTTT. Translating it yields CASRTGTANTEAFF. V is TRBV6-2 or TRBV6-3 and J is TRBJ1-1; maybe TRBD1 (5 bases). Germline V CDR1 and CDR2: MNHEY, SVGEGT. The CDR3 has 14 amino acids. The ends were cut back, 6 bases at V and 1 base at J, with 12 bases in the middle.

This clonotype has a count of ten or more. The chain is built from TRBV11-1 and TRBJ2-7; the D is unclear. From germline, CDR1 is SGHAT and CDR2 FQDESV (reference sequence). This CDR3 has 13 amino acids. Trimming stripped 4 bases from V and 6 bases from J, with 13 bases between. The CDR3 loop reads CASSSSARGEQYF. The DNA for the CDR3 is TGTGCCAGCAGCTCCTCGGCTAGAGGCGAGCAGTACTTC.

The V and J genes are TRBV6-4 and TRBJ2-1; D is possibly TRBD2 (5 bases). In germline, CDR1 is MRHNA, CDR2 SNTAGT. The CDR3 runs 15 residues. Trimming shortened V by 0 bases and J by 8 bases, and 14 bases separated the two germline ends. CDR3 loop: CASSDSRSGMDEQFF. In DNA form, the CDR3 reads TGTGCCAGCAGTGACTCGAGATCGGGGATGGATGAGCAGTTCTTC.

J is TRBJ2-1 and V is TRBV20-1; 7 nucleotides align to TRBD2. Looked up from germline, CDR1 is DFQATT and CDR2 is SNEGSKA (reference sequence). This CDR3 is built from 13 residues. Trimming cost V 5 bases and J 9 bases; bases outside gene matches: 10. The CDR3 sequence is CSAQTAGASEQFF. The CDR3 nucleotides read TGCAGTGCTCAAACCGCGGGAGCCAGTGAGCAGTTCTTC.

Only a few counts were recorded for this clonotype. The rearrangement links TRBV30 to TRBJ1-1; 10 bases are shared with TRBD1. With V trimmed by 2 bases and J by 9 bases, 3 bases remained unmatched. Germline V gene sequence: CDR1 GTSNPN, CDR2 SVGIG (reference sequence). The CDR3 runs to 12 residues. The DNA for the CDR3 is TGTGCCTGGAGTAGACAGGGGGCTAAAGCTTTCTTT. Translating gives CAWSRQGAKAFF.

V and J are TRBV6-2 or TRBV6-3 and TRBJ1-2; TRBD1 agrees at 12 bases. The germline gives CDR1 MNHEY, CDR2 SVGEGT. CDR3 size: 17 residues. Germline trimming cut 3 bases from V and 5 bases from J; bases unmatched to any gene: 10. CDR3 sequence reads: CASSYGGQGATSYGYTF. The DNA of the CDR3 is TGTGCCAGCAGTTATGGGGGACAGGGGGCGACCAGTTATGGCTACACCTTC.

For this clonotype: A much larger clonotype is one base distant, so this may be a read error. Since the CDR3 does not end with the conserved phenylalanine or tryptophan, this likely comes from a read error. The chain has TRBV5-1 and TRBJ2-7, with D hard to call. CDR3 length: 12 residues. The germline V gene has CDR1 SGHRS and CDR2 YFSETQ. V lost 5 bases, J lost 6 bases, and 12 bases lay in between. CDR3 in DNA: TGCGCCAGCAGTTCCAATCTCGGCGAGCAGTACTCC. Translation gives CASSSNLGEQYS.

Only a few counts were recorded for this clonotype. The V call is TRBV20-1, the J call TRBJ2-4; the D gene is possibly TRBD1 (5 bases). V gave up 6 bases and J gave up 3 bases, with 12 bases separating them. Germline CDR1 and CDR2: DFQATT and SNEGSKA (reference sequence). The CDR3 is made up of 13 amino acids. CDR3 in amino acids: CSAIDSYKNIQYF. The CDR3 DNA reads as TGCAGTGCCATCGACAGCTACAAAAACATTCAGTACTTC.

Only one count was recorded for this clonotype. This rearrangement joins TRBV27 to TRBJ2-3; D might be TRBD1 or TRBD2, each matching 6 bases. Trimming removed 7 bases from V and 1 base from J, with 12 bases in between. The CDR3 runs 14 residues. Per germline, CDR1 MNHEY and CDR2 SMNVEV (reference sequence). The CDR3 bases are TGTGCCAGCAAATGGGGGGCCGGCACAGATACGCAGTATTTT. Its translation: CASKWGAGTDTQYF.

This clonotype was recorded at least ten times. The rearrangement links TRBV12-3 or TRBV12-4 to TRBJ1-4, with TRBD1 matching over 9 bases. The CDR3 sequence is 15 residues long. V lost 2 bases to trimming and J lost 7 bases; unmatched junction nucleotides: 5. This chain's CDR3 is CASSLWTGAPEKLFF. In nucleotides, the CDR3 is TGTGCCAGCAGTTTATGGACAGGGGCGCCTGAAAAACTGTTTTTT.

A few counts support this clonotype. The CDR3 sequence is CASSLTADRANYGYTF. For the CDR3, the DNA is TGCGCCAGCAGTTTAACGGCGGACAGAGCTAACTATGGCTACACCTTC. The rearrangement uses TRBV5-1 and TRBJ1-2, with a possible D match to TRBD1 (6 bases). This CDR3 is 16 amino acids long. Deletions cut 5 bases from V and 0 bases from J, with 17 bases between. The germline gives CDR1 SGHRS, CDR2 YFSETQ. Looking up the rest from reference TRBV5-1 and TRBJ1-2 gives the full variable domain: KAGVTQTPRYLIKTRGQQVTLSCSPISGHRSVSWYQQTPGQGLQFLFEYFSETQRNKGNFPGRFSGRQFSNSRSEMNVSTLELGDSALYLCASSLTADRANYGYTFGSGTRLTVV.

The V and J genes are TRBV10-3 and TRBJ1-1, with D hard to call. Germline V gene lookup returns CDR1 ENHRY and CDR2 SYGVKD. Deletions cut 0 bases from V and 8 bases from J, with 10 bases between. This CDR3 is built from 13 residues. CDR3 residues: CAISESVLLEAFF. DNA for the CDR3: TGTGCCATCAGTGAGTCGGTATTACTCGAAGCTTTCTTT.

The V gene is TRBV27, the J gene TRBJ2-3, with TRBD1 as a possible D gene (5 bases). The CDR3 is 15 amino acids. Germline-derived CDR1 and CDR2 are MNHEY and SMNVEV (reference sequence). The ends were cut back, 3 bases at V and 1 base at J, with 11 bases in the middle. In nucleotides, the CDR3 is TGTGCCAGCAGTTTTAGGACAAAGGGCACAGATACGCAGTATTTT. It is translated as CASSFRTKGTDTQYF.

Regarding this clonotype: A junction end diverges from the germline sequence, so it may reflect a read error. The chain links TRBV25-1 to TRBJ1-2; 8 bases map to TRBD1. Germline CDR1 is MGHDK and CDR2 is SYGVNS. CDR3 length: 13 amino acids. The CDR3 region has the DNA TGTGCCAGCAGTACAGGGGGGAGCTATGGCCACACCTTC. Amino acids: CASSTGGSYGHTF.

V usage is TRBV20-1 and J usage is TRBJ2-3; 7 bases match TRBD1. CDR1 and CDR2 (germline): DFQATT, SNEGSKA (reference sequence). This CDR3 region has 15 residues. V lost 6 bases to trimming and J lost 0 bases; unmatched junction nucleotides: 9. CDR3 coding DNA: TGCAGTGCCCCTCCCGGGACAGCTAGCACAGATACGCAGTATTTT. Translating it yields CSAPPGTASTDTQYF.

As concerns this clonotype: The junction does not match germline at one end; this may be a read error. This CDR3 is CASSRLGHTKAFF. The CDR3 DNA sequence: TGTGCCAGCAGCCGTCTGGGACACACTAAAGCTTTCTTT. The V gene is TRBV13, the J gene TRBJ1-1; perhaps TRBD1 as D (6 bases). Germline-derived CDR1 and CDR2 are PRHDT and FYEKMQ (reference sequence). The CDR3 covers 13 residues.

J is TRBJ1-2 and V is TRBV19; TRBD1 aligns across 8 bases. The CDR3 loop spans 15 amino acids. Trimming cost V 6 bases and J 2 bases; bases outside gene matches: 8. Germline V gives CDR1 LNHDA, CDR2 SQIVND (reference sequence). The CDR3 DNA is TGTGCCAGTAGAACCGTAAGACAGGGGAACTATGGCTACACCTTC. Residues: CASRTVRQGNYGYTF.

J is TRBJ1-2 and V is TRBV5-1; the D is unclear. Trimming removed 4 bases at V and 7 bases at J, with 17 bases between. Per the germline V gene, CDR1 is SGHRS and CDR2 is YFSETQ. The CDR3 runs to 14 residues. DNA for the CDR3: TGCGCCAGCAGCCCGGGAGTCCCCGAACGTGGCTACACCTTC. Translated: CASSPGVPERGYTF.

This clonotype was seen many times. This sequence joins TRBV12-3 or TRBV12-4 and TRBJ2-5; 12 bases align to TRBD2. The J segment lost 5 bases and the V segment lost 0 bases, leaving 10 bases of the junction unmatched. CDR3 length: 18 residues. CDR3 nucleotide sequence: TGTGCCAGCAGTTTAGCCAGACTAGCGGGGGTGATCACGGAGACCCAGTACTTC. Its protein product is CASSLARLAGVITETQYF.

There are a few counts of this clonotype. The chain is built from TRBV20-1 and TRBJ1-6; 8 nucleotides line up with TRBD1. With 6 bases clipped from V and 7 bases from J, the junction kept 8 bases outside the gene matches. The CDR3 spans 14 residues. CDR1 DFQATT and CDR2 SNEGSKA come from the germline V gene (reference sequence). This CDR3 is CSAPGQGWNSPLHF. In DNA, the CDR3 is TGCAGTGCACCAGGACAGGGATGGAATTCACCCCTCCACTTT.

This clonotype was counted only a few times. The chain is built from TRBV19 and TRBJ1-1; perhaps TRBD1 as D (6 bases). The CDR3 runs to 12 residues. The germline CDR1 and CDR2 sequences are LNHDA and SQIVND (reference sequence). V was clipped by 6 bases and J by 9 bases, with 14 bases between them. CDR3 DNA sequence: TGTGCCAGTAGGTTCAATGGACAGCAAGCTTTCTTT. This encodes CASRFNGQQAFF. Complete variable domain (other parts from reference TRBV19 and TRBJ1-1): DGGITQSPKYLFRKEGQNVTLSCEQNLNHDAMYWYRQDPGQGLRLIYYSQIVNDFQKGDIAEGYSVSREKKESFPLTVTSAQKNPTAFYLCASRFNGQQAFFGQGTRLTVV.

The V call is TRBV5-4, the J call TRBJ1-6, with D unclear. The CDR3 sequence is 15 residues long. Per the germline V gene, CDR1 is SGHNT and CDR2 is YYREEE (reference sequence). Trimming took 2 bases from V and 7 from J, leaving 13 bases between them. The CDR3: CASSLAGPLNSPLHF. CDR3 bases: TGTGCCAGCAGCTTAGCCGGTCCCTTAAATTCACCCCTCCACTTT.